The sequence of this T cell receptor beta chain was determined in a study of molecular identifiers for immune sequencing clone quantification. Study-level information: Replicates partitioned RNA from around 18,000 or 91,000 naive CD8 cells into five parts, sequencing four.

MiXCR was run by TCRdb on the PCR reads, yielding one entry per CDR3 protein. The sample has tens of thousands of distinct CDR3 sequences; roughly a fifth are singletons. Points from the study as a whole: Jurkat TCR RNA that was spiked in from one cell was reportedly detectable among one million naive cells. Clonotypes topping 20 RNA copies carried over 97% of effector molecules but under 1% of naive ones.

For this clonotype: Its target is not known.

V was pared by 3 bases and J by 0 bases, with 14 bases between. The CDR3 loop spans 16 amino acids. Germline V gene sequence: CDR1 LNHNV, CDR2 YYDKDF (reference sequence). The sequenced sample consisted of naive CD8+ T cells from blood, with Jurkat cell RNA spiked in. Regarding subset: FACS-sorted CD8+CD4-CCR7+CD45RA+ naive T cells. The receptor was isolated from a human donor in good health. Some libraries in this study had Jurkat cell RNA spiked in. V and J are TRBV15 and TRBJ2-5; D may match TRBD1 or TRBD2 (5 bases each). In nucleotides, the CDR3 is TGTGCCACCAGCAGGCGTGGGGGACCGTACCAAGAGACCCAGTACTTC. Encoded protein: CATSRRGGPYQETQYF.